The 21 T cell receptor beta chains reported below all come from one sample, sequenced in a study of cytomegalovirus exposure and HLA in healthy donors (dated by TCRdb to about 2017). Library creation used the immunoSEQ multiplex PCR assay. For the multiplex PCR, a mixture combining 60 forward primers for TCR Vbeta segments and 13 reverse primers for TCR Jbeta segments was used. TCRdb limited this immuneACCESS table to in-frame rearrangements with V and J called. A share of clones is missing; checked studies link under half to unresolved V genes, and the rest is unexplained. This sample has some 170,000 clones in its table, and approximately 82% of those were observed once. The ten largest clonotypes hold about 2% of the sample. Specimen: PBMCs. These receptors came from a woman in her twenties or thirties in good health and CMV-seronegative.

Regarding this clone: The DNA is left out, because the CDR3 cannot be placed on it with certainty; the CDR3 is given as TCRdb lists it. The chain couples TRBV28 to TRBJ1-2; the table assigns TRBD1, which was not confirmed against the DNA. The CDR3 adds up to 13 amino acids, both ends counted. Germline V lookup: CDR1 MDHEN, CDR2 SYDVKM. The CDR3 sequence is CASILDRGYGYTF.

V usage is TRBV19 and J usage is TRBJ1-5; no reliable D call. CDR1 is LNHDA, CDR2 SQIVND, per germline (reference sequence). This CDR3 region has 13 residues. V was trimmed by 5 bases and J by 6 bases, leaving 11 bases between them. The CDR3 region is CASSLRGRQPQHF. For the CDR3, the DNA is TGTGCCAGTAGTCTACGGGGTCGTCAGCCCCAGCATTTT.

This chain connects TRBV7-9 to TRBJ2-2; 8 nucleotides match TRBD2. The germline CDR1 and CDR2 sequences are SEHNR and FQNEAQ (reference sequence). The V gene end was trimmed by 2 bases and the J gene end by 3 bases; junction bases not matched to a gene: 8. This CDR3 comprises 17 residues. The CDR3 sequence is CASSLRFRGGHTGELFF. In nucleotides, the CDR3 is TGTGCCAGCAGCTTACGGTTTCGGGGGGGTCACACCGGGGAGCTGTTTTTT.

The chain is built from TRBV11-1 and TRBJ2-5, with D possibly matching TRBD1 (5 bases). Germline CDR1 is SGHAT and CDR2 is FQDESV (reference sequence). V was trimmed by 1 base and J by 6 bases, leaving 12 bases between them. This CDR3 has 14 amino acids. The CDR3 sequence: CASSLGGGAKTQYF. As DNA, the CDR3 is TGTGCCAGCAGCTTAGGTGGTGGGGCGAAGACCCAGTACTTC.

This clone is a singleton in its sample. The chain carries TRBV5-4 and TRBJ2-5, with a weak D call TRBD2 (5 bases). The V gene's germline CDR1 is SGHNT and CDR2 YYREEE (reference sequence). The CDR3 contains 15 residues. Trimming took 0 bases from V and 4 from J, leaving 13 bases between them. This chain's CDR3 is CASSLGGQGIETQYF. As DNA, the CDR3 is TGTGCCAGCAGCTTGGGAGGGCAAGGCATAGAGACCCAGTACTTC.

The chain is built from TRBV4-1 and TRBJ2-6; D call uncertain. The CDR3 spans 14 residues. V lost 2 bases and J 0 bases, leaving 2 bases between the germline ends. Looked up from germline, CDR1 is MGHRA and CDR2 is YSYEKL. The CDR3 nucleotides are TGCGCCAGCAGCCAACTCTCTGGGGCCAACGTCCTGACTTTC. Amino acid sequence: CASSQLSGANVLTF.

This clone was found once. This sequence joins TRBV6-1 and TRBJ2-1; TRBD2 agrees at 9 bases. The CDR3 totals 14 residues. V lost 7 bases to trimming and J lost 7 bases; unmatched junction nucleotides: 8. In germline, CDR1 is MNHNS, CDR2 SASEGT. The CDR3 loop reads CASIRRGGQNEQFF. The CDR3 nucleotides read TGTGCCAGCATTCGGCGGGGGGGTCAGAATGAGCAGTTCTTC.

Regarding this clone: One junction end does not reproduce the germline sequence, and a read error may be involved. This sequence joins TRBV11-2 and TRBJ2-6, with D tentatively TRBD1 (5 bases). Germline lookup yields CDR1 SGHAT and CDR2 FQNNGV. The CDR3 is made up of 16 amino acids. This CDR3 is CASSLISGSGANGLTF. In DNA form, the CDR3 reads TGTGCCAGCAGCTTAATCTCGGGCTCTGGGGCCAACGGCCTGACTTTC.

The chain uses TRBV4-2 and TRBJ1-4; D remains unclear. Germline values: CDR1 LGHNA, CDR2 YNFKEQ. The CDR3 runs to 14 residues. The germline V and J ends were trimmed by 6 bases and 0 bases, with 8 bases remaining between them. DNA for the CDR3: TGTGCCAGCAGGCGAATTACAACTAATGAAAAACTGTTTTTT. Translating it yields CASRRITTNEKLFF.

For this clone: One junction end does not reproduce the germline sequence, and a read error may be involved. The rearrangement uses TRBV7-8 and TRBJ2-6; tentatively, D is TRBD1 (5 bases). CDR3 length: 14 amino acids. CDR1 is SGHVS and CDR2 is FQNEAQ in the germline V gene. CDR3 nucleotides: TGTGCCAGCAGCTTATCGTCTGGGGCCAACGGCCTGACTTTC. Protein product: CASSLSSGANGLTF.

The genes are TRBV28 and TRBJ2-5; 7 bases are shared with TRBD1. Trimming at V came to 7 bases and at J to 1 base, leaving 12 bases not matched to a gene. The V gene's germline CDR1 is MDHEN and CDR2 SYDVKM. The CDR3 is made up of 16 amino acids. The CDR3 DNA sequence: TGTGCCAGCAATCCGCCCGAACAGGGGATCCAAGAGACCCAGTACTTC. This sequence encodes CASNPPEQGIQETQYF.

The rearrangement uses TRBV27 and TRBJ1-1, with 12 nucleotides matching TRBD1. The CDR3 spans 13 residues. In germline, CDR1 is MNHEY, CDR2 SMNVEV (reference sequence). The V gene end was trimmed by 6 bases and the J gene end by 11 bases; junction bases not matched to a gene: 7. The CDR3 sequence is CASRTGQGARAFF. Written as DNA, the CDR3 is TGTGCCAGCAGGACGGGACAGGGGGCGAGGGCTTTCTTT.

The CDR3 DNA is TGTGCCAGCAGTGAAGTGGAGGACAGGGGAGTATATGGCTACACCTTC. This translates into CASSEVEDRGVYGYTF. The rearrangement links TRBV6-1 to TRBJ1-2; the match to TRBD1 covers 9 bases. CDR1 and CDR2 (germline): MNHNS, SASEGT. V was pared by 1 base and J by 5 bases, with 8 bases of the junction left unmatched. There are 16 residues in the CDR3.

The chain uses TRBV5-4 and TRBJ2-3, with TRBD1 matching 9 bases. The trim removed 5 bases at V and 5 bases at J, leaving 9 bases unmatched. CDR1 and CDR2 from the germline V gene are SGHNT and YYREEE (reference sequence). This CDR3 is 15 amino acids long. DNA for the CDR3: TGTGCCAGCAGTCATACAGGGGGCAAGGTAGATACGCAGTATTTT. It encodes CASSHTGGKVDTQYF.

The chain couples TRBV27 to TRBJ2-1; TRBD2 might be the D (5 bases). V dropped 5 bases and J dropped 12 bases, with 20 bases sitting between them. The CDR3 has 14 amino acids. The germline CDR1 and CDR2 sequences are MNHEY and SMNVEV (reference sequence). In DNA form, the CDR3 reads TGTGCCAGCAGTACTCCGGGGTTCCTCTATGGGCAGTTCTTC. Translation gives CASSTPGFLYGQFF.

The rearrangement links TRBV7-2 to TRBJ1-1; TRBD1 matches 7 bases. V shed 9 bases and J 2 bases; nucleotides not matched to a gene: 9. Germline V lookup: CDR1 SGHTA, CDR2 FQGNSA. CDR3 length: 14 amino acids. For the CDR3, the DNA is TGTGCCAGTCGGCGGGACAGCCGTAACACTGAAGCTTTCTTT. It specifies CASRRDSRNTEAFF.

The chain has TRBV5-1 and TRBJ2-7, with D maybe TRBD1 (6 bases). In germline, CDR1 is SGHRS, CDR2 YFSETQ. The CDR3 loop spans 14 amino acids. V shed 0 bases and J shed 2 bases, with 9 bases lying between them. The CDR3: CASSLVAGAYEQYF. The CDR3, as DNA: TGCGCCAGCAGCTTGGTCGCAGGGGCCTACGAGCAGTACTTC.

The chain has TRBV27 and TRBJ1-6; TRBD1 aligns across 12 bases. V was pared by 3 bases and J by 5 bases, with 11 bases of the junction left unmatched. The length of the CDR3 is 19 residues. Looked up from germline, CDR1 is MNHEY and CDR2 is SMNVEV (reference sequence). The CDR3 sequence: CASSFRDRGLYENNSPLHF. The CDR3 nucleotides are TGTGCCAGCAGTTTCCGGGACAGGGGGCTCTACGAAAATAATTCACCCCTCCACTTT.

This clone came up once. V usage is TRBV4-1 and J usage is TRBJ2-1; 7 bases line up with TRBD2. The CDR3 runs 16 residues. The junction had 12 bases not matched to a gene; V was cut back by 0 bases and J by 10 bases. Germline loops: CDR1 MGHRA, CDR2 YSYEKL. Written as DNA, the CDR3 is TGCGCCAGCAGCCAAGATGGAACGGGAGGTCAATGGGAGCAGTTCTTC. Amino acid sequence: CASSQDGTGGQWEQFF.

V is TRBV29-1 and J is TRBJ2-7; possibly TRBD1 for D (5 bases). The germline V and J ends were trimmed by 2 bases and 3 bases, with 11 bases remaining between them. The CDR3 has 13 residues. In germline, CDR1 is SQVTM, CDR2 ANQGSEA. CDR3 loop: CSVELAGYYEQYF. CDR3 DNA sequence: TGCAGCGTTGAACTGGCAGGGTACTACGAGCAGTACTTC.

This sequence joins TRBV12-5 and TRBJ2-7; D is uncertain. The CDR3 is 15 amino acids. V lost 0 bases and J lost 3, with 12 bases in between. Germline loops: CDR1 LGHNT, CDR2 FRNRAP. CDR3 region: CASGLVLIDDYEQYF. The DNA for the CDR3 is TGTGCTAGTGGTTTGGTACTTATCGATGACTACGAGCAGTACTTC.